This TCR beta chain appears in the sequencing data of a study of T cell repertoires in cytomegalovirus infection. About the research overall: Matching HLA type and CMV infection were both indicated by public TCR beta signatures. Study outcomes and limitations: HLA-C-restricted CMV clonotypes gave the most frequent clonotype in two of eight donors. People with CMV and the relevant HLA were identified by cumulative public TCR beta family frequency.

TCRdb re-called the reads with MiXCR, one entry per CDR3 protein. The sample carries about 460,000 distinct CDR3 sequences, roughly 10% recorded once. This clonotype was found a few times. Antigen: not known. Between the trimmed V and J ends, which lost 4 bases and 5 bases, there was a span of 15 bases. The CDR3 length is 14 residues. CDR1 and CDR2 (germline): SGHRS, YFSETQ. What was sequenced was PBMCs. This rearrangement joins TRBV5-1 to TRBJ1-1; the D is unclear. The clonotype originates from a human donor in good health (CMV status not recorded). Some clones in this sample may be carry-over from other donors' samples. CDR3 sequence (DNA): TGCGCCAGCAGCCCGGGAGGGAGCGAAACTGAAGCTTTCTTT. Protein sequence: CASSPGGSETEAFF. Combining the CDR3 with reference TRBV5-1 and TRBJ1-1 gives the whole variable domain KAGVTQTPRYLIKTRGQQVTLSCSPISGHRSVSWYQQTPGQGLQFLFEYFSETQRNKGNFPGRFSGRQFSNSRSEMNVSTLELGDSALYLCASSPGGSETEAFFGQGTRLTVV.